This TCR beta chain came from a study of CXCR3-negative and CXCR3-positive naive CD8 T cells. Comment on this clonotype: Its matching antigen is unknown.

Germline assignment: CDR1 MNHEY and CDR2 SVGAGI. The CDR3 spans 15 residues. UMI labels and 5' RACE were used to prepare the TRB cDNA libraries. TCRdb reanalyzed the 5' RACE reads, giving one entry per CDR3 protein sequence and no DNA. With 75,000 to 90,000 distinct CDR3 sequences in the sample, the ten largest clones hold approximately 0.67%. Whole-study findings and limits: Both naive subsets, CXCR3-negative and CXCR3-positive, displayed similar TRBV-TRBJ usage, unlike memory cells. Comparably high diversity was seen in both naive subsets, and much lower diversity in memory CD8+ cells. Compared with CXCR3-negative naive cells, CXCR3-positive naive cells showed more hydrophobic TRB CDR3s. Naive subsets did not differ in surface CD5, and the authors estimated TCR strength using properties of the TRB CDR3.

Phenotypically, naive CD8+ T cells corresponded to CD45RO-CCR7+CD27+CD95-. The sequence derives from a human donor in good health. Some clones in this sample may be carry-over from other donors' samples. Sample: naive CXCR3+ CD8+ T cells from blood. Subset here: CD45RO-CCR7+CD27+CD95- naive CD8+ T cells expressing CXCR3 (TNR3+). The chain couples TRBV6-5 to TRBJ2-1; TCRdb outputs TRBD1, but without DNA this stays unchecked. CDR3: CASSSTGVVYNEQFF.